A single sample is the source of the 24 T cell receptor beta chains below, sequenced in a study of cytomegalovirus exposure and HLA in healthy donors. In the PCR, 60 Vbeta and 13 Jbeta primers were used. This table comes from immunoSEQ multiplex PCR, and its TCRdb copy is limited to in-frame clones, with some not included. The repertoire holds over 200,000 clones, with around 85% as singletons. The sequencing sample was made of PBMCs. Receptors were obtained from a human donor in good health.

The genes are TRBV30 and TRBJ1-1; maybe TRBD1 (5 bases). The V end was cut by 0 bases, the J end by 3 bases, with 8 bases between. CDR1 is GTSNPN, CDR2 SVGIG, per germline (reference sequence). The CDR3 is 13 residues long. The CDR3 DNA sequence: TGTGCCTGGAGTGTGGGAGGGGACACTGAAGCTTTCTTT. Protein: CAWSVGGDTEAFF.

This clone was detected only once. V gene TRBV6-1 combines with J gene TRBJ1-2, with 7 bases fitting TRBD1. Germline trimming cut 5 bases from V and 3 bases from J; bases unmatched to any gene: 3. Germline values: CDR1 MNHNS, CDR2 SASEGT. The CDR3 runs 13 residues. The CDR3 is CASSKGQHYGYTF. The CDR3 DNA sequence: TGTGCCAGCAGTAAGGGACAGCACTATGGCTACACCTTC.

CDR3 sequence reads: CASSPSGRAADTQYF. CDR3 sequence (DNA): TGTGCCAGCAGCCCTAGCGGGAGGGCTGCGGATACGCAGTATTTT. This chain uses TRBV28 with TRBJ2-3; 12 bases are shared with TRBD2. This CDR3 has 15 residues. V gave up 6 bases and J gave up 6 bases; unmatched junction bases: 7. Germline assignment: CDR1 MDHEN and CDR2 SYDVKM.

The chain is built from TRBV18 and TRBJ2-7; D perhaps matches TRBD1 (7 bases). CDR1 KGHSH and CDR2 LQKENI come from the germline V gene. The V end was cut by 6 bases, the J end by 4 bases, with 13 bases between. The CDR3 totals 13 residues. The CDR3 sequence is CASSPRGRYEQYF. The CDR3 bases are TGTGCCAGCTCCCCCAGGGGGAGGTACGAGCAGTACTTC.

Points on this clone: One junction end disagrees with the germline gene, perhaps due to a read error. The V and J genes are TRBV7-2 and TRBJ2-5, with 7 bases matching TRBD2. This CDR3 is built from 13 residues. CDR1 and CDR2 from the germline V gene are SGHTA and FQGNSA. The chain's CDR3 is CASSWTSKETQYF. DNA of the CDR3: TGTGCCAGTAGCTGGACTAGTAAAGAGACCCAGTACTTC. Drawing the rest from reference TRBV7-2 and TRBJ2-5, the complete variable domain is GAGVSQSPSNKVTEKGKDVELRCDPISGHTALYWYRQSLGQGLEFLIYFQGNSAPDKSGLPSDRFSAERTGGSVSTLTIQRTQQEDSAVYLCASSWTSKETQYFGPGTRLLVL.

This clone has a handful of counts. The chain recombines TRBV5-1 with TRBJ2-3; D not resolved. Per the germline V gene, CDR1 is SGHRS and CDR2 is YFSETQ. This CDR3 spans 14 amino acids. V was shortened by 6 bases and J by 2 bases, with 13 bases between the two germline ends. This CDR3 is CASIQGSATDTQYF. For the CDR3, the DNA is TGCGCCAGCATCCAAGGCAGCGCCACAGATACGCAGTATTTT. The variable domain in full, completed from reference TRBV5-1 and TRBJ2-3, reads KAGVTQTPRYLIKTRGQQVTLSCSPISGHRSVSWYQQTPGQGLQFLFEYFSETQRNKGNFPGRFSGRQFSNSRSEMNVSTLELGDSALYLCASIQGSATDTQYFGPGTRLTVL.

The chain recombines TRBV4-3 with TRBJ2-5, with 7 bases aligning to TRBD2. The CDR3 length is 17 residues. Germline V gene sequence: CDR1 LGHNA, CDR2 YSLEER. The V segment lost 1 base and the J segment 3 bases; nucleotides outside the gene matches: 11. The CDR3 DNA follows: TGCGCCAGCAGCCAAGGACGGGAGGCCTATCTAAAAGAGACCCAGTACTTC. Its protein product is CASSQGREAYLKETQYF.

V and J are TRBV7-3 and TRBJ1-1; 7 nucleotides agree with TRBD1. The trim removed 5 bases at V and 6 bases at J, leaving 6 bases unmatched. Germline V gene data show CDR1 as SGHTA and CDR2 as FQGTGA. This CDR3 has 13 amino acids. The CDR3 sequence is CASSLWTGAEAFF. The CDR3 nucleotides read TGTGCCAGCAGCCTTTGGACAGGTGCTGAAGCTTTCTTT.

In DNA form, the CDR3 reads TGCAGCGTTAAATCCCGAACTAGCGGGAAGAATTCCTACGAGCAGTACTTC. This codes for CSVKSRTSGKNSYEQYF. V gene TRBV29-1 combines with J gene TRBJ2-7, with TRBD2 matching over 10 bases. CDR1 is SQVTM and CDR2 is ANQGSEA in the germline V gene. V lost 5 bases to trimming and J lost 1 base; unmatched junction nucleotides: 14. The CDR3 is 17 amino acids.

CDR3 amino acids: CASRPLLAGDYEQYF. The CDR3, as DNA: TGCGCCAGCAGGCCGTTACTAGCGGGAGACTACGAGCAGTACTTC. The rearrangement uses TRBV5-1 and TRBJ2-7, with 11 bases that match TRBD2. From germline, CDR1 is SGHRS and CDR2 YFSETQ. The CDR3 has 15 residues. J was trimmed by 3 bases and V by 5 bases; bases with no gene match: 7.

The V and J genes are TRBV18 and TRBJ2-2; 12 positions match TRBD2. The germline V gene encodes CDR1 KGHSH and CDR2 LQKENI. The V gene end was trimmed by 4 bases and the J gene end by 0 bases; junction bases not matched to a gene: 3. The length of the CDR3 is 17 residues. The CDR3 DNA is TGTGCCAGCTCACAACTAGCGGGGGGAACGAACACCGGGGAGCTGTTTTTT. It codes for CASSQLAGGTNTGELFF.

The chain has TRBV9 and TRBJ2-1, with 7 bases that match TRBD2. The length of the CDR3 is 16 residues. The V and J ends lost 3 bases and 0 bases, in that order; junction bases with no gene match: 6. Per the germline V gene, CDR1 is SGDLS and CDR2 is YYNGEE. Written as DNA, the CDR3 is TGTGCCAGCAGCGCGGAGGGGACTACCTCCTACAATGAGCAGTTCTTC. It specifies CASSAEGTTSYNEQFF.

This clone showed up just once. V is TRBV5-4 and J is TRBJ2-7; 8 nucleotides match TRBD1. This CDR3 has 14 residues. CDR1 and CDR2 from the germline V gene are SGHNT and YYREEE (reference sequence). V lost 4 bases to trimming and J lost 6 bases; unmatched junction nucleotides: 9. DNA of the CDR3: TGTGCCAGCAGCCCACAGGGGGTTGTTTCCGAGCAGTACTTC. Its translation: CASSPQGVVSEQYF.

The rearrangement joins TRBV10-3 to TRBJ2-2; TRBD2 agrees at 8 bases. CDR3 size: 16 residues. Trimming removed 6 bases from V and 0 bases from J; junction bases left unmatched: 6. Germline V lookup: CDR1 ENHRY, CDR2 SYGVKD. This CDR3 reads CAIRPGLGTNTGELFF. The CDR3 DNA follows: TGTGCCATCAGGCCGGGACTAGGCACGAACACCGGGGAGCTGTTTTTT.

The chain carries TRBV7-9 and TRBJ2-3; 8 positions match TRBD2. The junction had 6 bases not matched to a gene; V was cut back by 1 base and J by 3 bases. CDR1 is SEHNR, CDR2 FQNEAQ, per germline (reference sequence). The CDR3 contains 16 residues. This CDR3 reads CASSLGAGGITDTQYF. The CDR3 coding sequence is TGTGCCAGCAGCTTAGGGGCGGGAGGTATAACAGATACGCAGTATTTT.

This chain links TRBV28 with TRBJ2-1; the match to TRBD2 covers 7 bases. J gave up 7 bases and V 2 bases, and 8 bases lay outside the gene matches. Germline assignment: CDR1 MDHEN and CDR2 SYDVKM. This CDR3 is built from 15 residues. CDR3 region: CASSLAWTSKNEQFF. CDR3 nucleotides: TGTGCCAGCAGTTTAGCTTGGACTAGTAAAAATGAGCAGTTCTTC.

J is TRBJ1-5 and V is TRBV6-1; no definite D call. CDR1 and CDR2 from the germline V gene are MNHNS and SASEGT. V gave up 4 bases and J gave up 2 bases, with 12 bases separating them. There are 15 residues in the CDR3. CDR3 loop: CASSVGPGGNQPQHF. CDR3 DNA: TGTGCCAGCAGTGTAGGACCGGGAGGCAATCAGCCCCAGCATTTT.

This chain connects TRBV2 to TRBJ2-2; D unclear. V shed 4 bases and J shed 4 bases, with 10 bases lying between them. Germline loops: CDR1 SNHLY, CDR2 FYNNEI. CDR3 length: 14 amino acids. DNA of the CDR3: TGTGCCAGCAGTGCGCGACCGGGCACCGGGGAGCTGTTTTTT. It codes for CASSARPGTGELFF. The entire variable domain, with the rest obtained from reference TRBV2 and TRBJ2-2, is as follows: EPEVTQTPSHQVTQMGQEVILRCVPISNHLYFYWYRQILGQKVEFLVSFYNNEISEKSEIFDDQFSVERPDGSNFTLKIRSTKLEDSAMYFCASSARPGTGELFFGEGSRLTVL.

J is TRBJ2-7 and V is TRBV27; the D gene is possibly TRBD2 (6 bases). Germline assignment: CDR1 MNHEY and CDR2 SMNVEV (reference sequence). The CDR3 has 16 amino acids. The V end lost 3 bases, the J end lost 2 bases, and 17 bases lay between the germline ends. The DNA of the CDR3 is TGTGCCAGCAGTTTCGTGCGGGACGTTAACCCCTACGAGCAGTACTTC. The encoded protein is CASSFVRDVNPYEQYF.

V gene TRBV4-3 combines with J gene TRBJ2-1, with 11 bases fitting TRBD2. The V and J ends lost 0 bases and 4 bases, in that order; junction bases with no gene match: 11. This CDR3 comprises 19 residues. CDR1 is LGHNA, CDR2 YSLEER, per germline. CDR3 sequence: CASSQEATSGLAVYNEQFF. The CDR3 bases are TGCGCCAGCAGCCAAGAAGCTACTTCGGGACTAGCGGTTTACAATGAGCAGTTCTTC.

Points on this clone: One end of the junction is discordant with germline, which a read error may explain. The CDR3 loop is CASSPREVTGPQHF. The DNA for the CDR3 is TGTGCCAGCTCGCCACGTGAGGTTACGGGGCCCCAGCATTTT. J is TRBJ1-5 and V is TRBV18; D remains ambiguous. This CDR3 has 14 residues. Looked up from germline, CDR1 is KGHSH and CDR2 is LQKENI.

This rearrangement joins TRBV5-6 to TRBJ1-4; TRBD1 might be the D (6 bases). The CDR3 has 14 amino acids. V lost 4 bases and J lost 5, with 12 bases in between. CDR1 is SGHDT, CDR2 YYEEEE, per germline. The DNA of the CDR3 is TGTGCCAGCAGCCATGGGGGCCGGAATGAAAAACTGTTTTTT. It codes for CASSHGGRNEKLFF.

Notes on this clone: An end of the junction differs from the germline gene, which may be a read error. This rearrangement joins TRBV6-5 to TRBJ2-2; TRBD1 might be the D (5 bases). The CDR3 has 14 residues. Per the germline V gene, CDR1 is MNHEY and CDR2 is SVGAGI. The DNA of the CDR3 is TGTGCCAGCGGGCGCAGGGTGAACCCCGGGGAGCTGTTTTTT. It specifies CASGRRVNPGELFF.

The chain combines TRBV23-1 with TRBJ2-7, with a possible D match to TRBD1 (5 bases). TRBV23-1 is an ORF, with its function uncertain. The V end lost 6 bases, the J end lost 3 bases, and 12 bases lay between the germline ends. This CDR3 has 13 residues. The CDR3 DNA is TGCGCCAGCAGACCAATTACAGGCTACGAGCAGTACTTC. It translates to CASRPITGYEQYF.